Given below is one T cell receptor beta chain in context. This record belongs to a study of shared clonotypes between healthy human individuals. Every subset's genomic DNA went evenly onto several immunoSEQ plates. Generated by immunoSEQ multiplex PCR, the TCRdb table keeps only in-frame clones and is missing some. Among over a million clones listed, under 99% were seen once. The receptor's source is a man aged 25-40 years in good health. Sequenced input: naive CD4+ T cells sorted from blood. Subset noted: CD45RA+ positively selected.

The CDR3 DNA is TGTGCCAGCAGCTTGCAGGGGAGGTACACTGAAGCTTTCTTT. Protein product: CASSLQGRYTEAFF. V and J are TRBV5-6 and TRBJ1-1; D possibly corresponds to TRBD1 (6 bases). The CDR3 has 14 residues. Germline V gene lookup returns CDR1 SGHDT and CDR2 YYEEEE. Trimming removed 1 base at V and 3 bases at J, with 10 bases between.